This T cell receptor beta chain derives from a study of vaccination and CD4 T cells after COVID-19. Sequence data for DNA of cultured CD4+ T cells were generated by the Oncomine TCR Beta short-read assay. After culture, CD4+ T cells served as the source for genomic DNA extraction. TCRdb analysed the PCR reads with MiXCR anew, one entry per CDR3 protein. This table holds roughly 7,400 distinct CDR3 sequences, 51% found once. Turning to this clonotype: The antigen remains undetermined.

Described treatment: roughly ten-day PBMC culture with coronavirus spike peptide pools or control peptides (ViraFEST assay). Every positive PCR date fell between March and December 2020, earlier than the US Alpha, Beta and Delta variants. Losses at the gene ends were 5 bases for V and 3 bases for J; bases not matched to a gene: 4. Germline loops: CDR1 SGHTA, CDR2 FQGNSA. The CDR3 sequence is 14 residues long. This receptor was obtained from a human donor who had recovered from COVID-19. Material: CD4+ T cells from blood, cultured in vitro. The V and J genes are TRBV7-2 and TRBJ1-1, with TRBD1 matching over 9 bases. The CDR3 here is CASSETGGHTEAFF. In DNA form, the CDR3 reads TGTGCCAGCAGCGAGACAGGGGGGCACACTGAAGCTTTCTTT.